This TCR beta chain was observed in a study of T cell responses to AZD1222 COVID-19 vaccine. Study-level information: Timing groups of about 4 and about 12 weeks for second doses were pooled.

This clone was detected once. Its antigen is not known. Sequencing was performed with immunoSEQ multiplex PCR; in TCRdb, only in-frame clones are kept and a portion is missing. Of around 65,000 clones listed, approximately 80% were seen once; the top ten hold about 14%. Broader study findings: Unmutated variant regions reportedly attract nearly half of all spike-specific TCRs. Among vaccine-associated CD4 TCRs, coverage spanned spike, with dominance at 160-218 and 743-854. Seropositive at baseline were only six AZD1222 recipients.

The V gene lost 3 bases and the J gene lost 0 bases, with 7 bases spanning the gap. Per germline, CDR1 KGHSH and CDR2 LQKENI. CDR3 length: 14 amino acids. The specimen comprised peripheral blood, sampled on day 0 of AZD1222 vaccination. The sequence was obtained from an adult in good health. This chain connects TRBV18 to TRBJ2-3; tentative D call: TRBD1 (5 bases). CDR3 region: CASSPQGSTDTQYF. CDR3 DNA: TGTGCCAGCTCACCTCAGGGTAGCACAGATACGCAGTATTTT. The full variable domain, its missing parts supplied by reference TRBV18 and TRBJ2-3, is NAGVMQNPRHLVRRRGQEARLRCSPMKGHSHVYWYRQLPEEGLKFMVYLQKENIIDESGMPKERFSAEFPKEGPSILRIQQVVRGDSAAYFCASSPQGSTDTQYFGPGTRLTVL.